This T cell receptor (beta chain) was identified in a study of blood T cell repertoires in COVID-19. Whole-study context: Samples taken during acute and convalescent COVID-19 were collected in the United States, Italy and Spain. Nucleic acid was either cDNA or gDNA, and it came from T cells, B-cell-depleted T cells, or PBMCs.

Source study methods: Researchers report that nucleated cell counts were estimated from reference gene primer amplification. Assay used: immunoSEQ multiplex PCR; TCRdb lists only in-frame clones, some missing. D and trimming come from the DNA, and the V and J calls and clone size come from that table. The table includes 75,000 to 80,000 clones, approximately 90% detected once. The CDR3 has 14 amino acids. The V end was cut by 5 bases, the J end by 0 bases, with 10 bases between. Germline lookup yields CDR1 SGHVS and CDR2 FQNEAQ. The chain has TRBV7-8 and TRBJ1-1, with D possibly matching TRBD1 (5 bases). The receptor's source is a human donor in a cohort sampled during active COVID-19. Sequences were obtained from peripheral blood. The CDR3 region is CASSGRQLNTEAFF. DNA for the CDR3: TGTGCCAGCAGCGGACGACAGTTGAACACTGAAGCTTTCTTT.